This T cell receptor (beta chain) was identified during a study of patients and donors after allogeneic stem cell transplantation. TCRdb fed the RT-PCR reads into MiXCR, producing one record per CDR3 protein. This table has about 960,000 distinct CDR3 sequences, 15% to 20% appearing once. This clonotype has just a few counts. This receptor was identified in a human donor who was either an allogeneic HSCT recipient or a stem cell or donor lymphocyte infusion donor (not recorded which). It is not recorded whose cells these are; they may come from a transplant donor. Specimen: blood, either unsorted or a sorted T cell fraction (not recorded which).

This CDR3 is CASSQTGPTNEKLFF. The CDR3 DNA is TGTGCCAGCAGTCAAACAGGGCCAACTAATGAAAAACTGTTTTTT. The chain has TRBV6-1 and TRBJ1-4; D possibly corresponds to TRBD1 (6 bases). Germline V gene lookup returns CDR1 MNHNS and CDR2 SASEGT. The CDR3 extends over 15 amino acids. V lost 5 bases and J 0 bases, leaving 10 bases between the germline ends.